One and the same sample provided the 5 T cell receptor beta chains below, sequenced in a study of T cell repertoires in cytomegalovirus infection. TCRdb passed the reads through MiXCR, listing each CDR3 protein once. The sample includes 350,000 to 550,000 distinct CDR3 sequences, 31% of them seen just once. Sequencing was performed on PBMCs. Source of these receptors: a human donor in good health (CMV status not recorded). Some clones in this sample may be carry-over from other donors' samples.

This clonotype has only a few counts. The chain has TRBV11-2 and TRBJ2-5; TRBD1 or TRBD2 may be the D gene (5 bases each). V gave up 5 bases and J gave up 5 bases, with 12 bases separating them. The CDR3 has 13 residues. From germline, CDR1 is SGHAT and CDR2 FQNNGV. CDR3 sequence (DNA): TGTGCCAGCAGCCGGGACGGCGCGGAGACCCAGTACTTC. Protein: CASSRDGAETQYF.

CDR3 bases: TGCAGCGTTGGTTTTGGTATCCTAGGGGGGGACAAATACACCTACGAGCAGTACTTC. It translates to CSVGFGILGGDKYTYEQYF. This chain uses TRBV29-1 with TRBJ2-7, with D possibly matching TRBD2 (7 bases). Looked up from germline, CDR1 is SQVTM and CDR2 is ANQGSEA. Between the trimmed V and J ends, which lost 4 bases and 2 bases, there was a span of 30 bases. The CDR3 extends over 19 amino acids.

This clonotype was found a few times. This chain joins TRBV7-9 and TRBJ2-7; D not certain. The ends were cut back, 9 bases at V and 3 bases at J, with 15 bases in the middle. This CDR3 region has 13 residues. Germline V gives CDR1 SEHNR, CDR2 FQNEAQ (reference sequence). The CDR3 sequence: CASIPPHDYEQYF. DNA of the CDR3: TGTGCCAGTATCCCCCCCCACGACTACGAGCAGTACTTC.

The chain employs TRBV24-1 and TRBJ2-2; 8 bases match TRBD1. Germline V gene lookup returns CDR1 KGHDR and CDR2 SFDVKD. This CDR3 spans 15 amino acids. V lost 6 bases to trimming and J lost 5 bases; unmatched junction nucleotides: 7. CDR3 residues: CATSPRTGRTGELFF. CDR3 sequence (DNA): TGTGCCACCAGTCCGAGGACAGGGCGAACCGGGGAGCTGTTTTTT.

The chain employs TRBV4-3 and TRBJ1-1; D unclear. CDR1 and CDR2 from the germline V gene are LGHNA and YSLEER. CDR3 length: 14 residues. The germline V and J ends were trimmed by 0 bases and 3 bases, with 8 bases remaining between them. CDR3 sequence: CASSQDVDYTEAFF. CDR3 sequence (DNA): TGCGCCAGCAGCCAAGATGTGGACTACACTGAAGCTTTCTTT.